These T cell receptor beta chains were read from a single sample in a study of blood T cell repertoires in COVID-19. Sequencing used immunoSEQ multiplex PCR; TCRdb keeps in-frame clones, though not all of them. The data show under 200,000 clones, about 90% seen once. The sample was peripheral blood. These receptors came from a man aged 18 to 30 with active or convalescent COVID-19. The CDR3 runs from the conserved cysteine through the conserved F or W. A D gene is named only where the DNA matches it firmly. For some rows the clone size is stated as once, few or many, or as a class when expanded; others skip it.

J: TRBJ2-3; D: TRBD2; size: few; V: TRBV13; CDR3: CASSFGGGGTDTQYF; DNA: TGTGCCAGCAGCTTCGGCGGGGGAGGCACAGATACGCAGTATTTT
J: TRBJ1-1; D: TRBD1; size: .; V: TRBV11-3; CDR3: CASSLGQGMSEAFF; DNA: TGTGCCAGCAGCTTGGGACAGGGTATGTCTGAAGCTTTCTTT
J: TRBJ2-5; D: TRBD2; size: .; V: TRBV11-2; CDR3: CASRTSGGQETQYF; DNA: TGTGCCAGCAGGACTAGCGGGGGGCAAGAGACCCAGTACTTC
J: TRBJ1-4; D: .; size: once; V: TRBV2; CDR3: CASSELATNEKLFF; DNA: TGTGCCAGCAGTGAATTAGCGACTAATGAAAAACTGTTTTTT
J: TRBJ2-1; D: .; size: .; V: TRBV10-3; CDR3: CAISAQGSSSYNEQFF; DNA: TGTGCCATCAGTGCCCAGGGGAGTAGCTCCTACAATGAGCAGTTCTTC
J: TRBJ1-1; D: .; size: .; V: TRBV20-1; CDR3: CSGALGTEAFF; DNA: TGCAGTGGGGCGTTAGGCACTGAAGCTTTCTTT
J: TRBJ1-2; D: .; size: .; V: TRBV30; CDR3: CAWSSSNYGYTF; DNA: TGTGCCTGGAGTAGCTCTAACTATGGCTACACCTTC
J: TRBJ1-4; D: TRBD1; size: .; V: TRBV5-1; CDR3: CASSRDRGTLSSEKLFF; DNA: TGCGCCAGCAGCCGGGACAGGGGCACACTGTCAAGCGAAAAACTGTTTTTT
J: TRBJ2-1; D: TRBD1; size: .; V: TRBV9; CDR3: CASSVDGQGGNEQFF; DNA: TGTGCCAGCAGCGTAGATGGACAGGGTGGCAATGAGCAGTTCTTC
J: TRBJ2-7; D: .; size: .; V: TRBV5-1; CDR3: CASSLQGSSYEQYF; DNA: TGCGCCAGCAGCTTGCAGGGGAGCTCCTACGAGCAGTACTTC
J: TRBJ2-1; D: .; size: .; V: TRBV5-4; CDR3: CASSFKARSEQFF; DNA: TGTGCCAGCAGCTTTAAAGCGCGAAGTGAGCAGTTCTTC
J: TRBJ1-6; D: .; size: once; V: TRBV5-1; CDR3: CASSLFPAVSDNSPLHF; DNA: TGCGCCAGCAGCTTGTTCCCTGCCGTTAGCGATAATTCACCCCTCCACTTT
J: TRBJ1-1; D: .; size: .; V: TRBV30; CDR3: CAWSPQGGYREAFF; DNA: TGTGCCTGGAGTCCGCAAGGAGGGTATCGCGAAGCTTTCTTT
J: TRBJ1-1; D: .; size: .; V: TRBV5-6; CDR3: CASSLGRTEAFF; DNA: TGTGCCAGCAGCTTGGGGCGGACTGAAGCTTTCTTT
J: TRBJ1-1; D: .; size: .; V: TRBV5-1; CDR3: CASSLGLVLTMNTEAFF; DNA: TGCGCCAGCAGCTTGGGTTTGGTATTGACTATGAACACTGAAGCTTTCTTT
J: TRBJ2-2; D: .; size: .; V: TRBV7-8; CDR3: CASSHIILGNTGELFF; DNA: TGTGCCAGCAGCCATATTATCCTCGGGAACACCGGGGAGCTGTTTTTT
J: TRBJ2-3; D: .; size: .; V: TRBV7-9; CDR3: CASSGAGSSSDTQYF; DNA: TGTGCCAGCAGCGGAGCCGGGTCCTCTTCGGATACGCAGTATTTT
J: TRBJ1-2; D: .; size: .; V: TRBV4-1; CDR3: CASSQDDGGGYTF; DNA: TGCGCCAGCAGCCAAGATGATGGAGGTGGCTACACCTTC
J: TRBJ1-1; D: .; size: .; V: TRBV30; CDR3: CAWTRRENTEAFF; DNA: TGTGCCTGGACAAGGCGGGAGAACACTGAAGCTTTCTTT
J: TRBJ2-2; D: TRBD1; size: .; V: TRBV29-1; CDR3: CSVDLGQGAMAGELFF; DNA: TGCAGCGTTGATCTTGGGCAGGGGGCGATGGCCGGGGAGCTGTTTTTT
J: TRBJ1-3; D: .; size: .; V: TRBV7-6; CDR3: CASTLTSTAGNTIYF; DNA: TGTGCCAGCACTCTTACTTCGACAGCTGGAAACACCATATATTTT
J: TRBJ2-2; D: TRBD2; size: .; V: TRBV19; CDR3: CASSDTGLGRTGELFF; DNA: TGTGCCAGTAGTGATACCGGACTAGGGAGAACCGGGGAGCTGTTTTTT
J: TRBJ1-2; D: TRBD1; size: once; V: TRBV24-1; CDR3: CATSEPGQGYGYTF; DNA: TGTGCCACCAGTGAACCGGGACAGGGCTATGGCTACACCTTC
J: TRBJ1-1; D: TRBD1; size: .; V: TRBV6-1; CDR3: CASSELGQLRAFF; DNA: TGTGCCAGCAGTGAATTGGGACAGTTACGGGCTTTCTTT
J: TRBJ1-5; D: .; size: .; V: TRBV28; CDR3: CASSLLDQPQHF; DNA: TGTGCCAGCAGCCTACTGGATCAGCCCCAGCATTTT
J: TRBJ2-5; D: .; size: .; V: TRBV7-7; CDR3: CASSSDSAGETQYF; DNA: TGTGCTAGCAGCTCGGACAGCGCCGGGGAGACCCAGTACTTC
J: TRBJ1-4; D: TRBD1; size: .; V: TRBV30; CDR3: CAWQQGNEKLFF; DNA: TGTGCCTGGCAACAGGGGAATGAAAAACTGTTTTTT
J: TRBJ1-6; D: TRBD1; size: .; V: TRBV25-1; CDR3: CASRPGQSSYNSPLHF; DNA: TGTGCCAGCCGCCCGGGACAGAGCTCCTATAATTCACCCCTCCACTTT
J: TRBJ2-2; D: .; size: .; V: TRBV19; CDR3: CVVQGQNTGELFF; DNA: TGTGTCGTACAGGGCCAGAACACCGGGGAGCTGTTTTTT
J: TRBJ2-5; D: TRBD2; size: .; V: TRBV7-6; CDR3: CASSLGVAGGTQYF; DNA: TGTGCCAGCAGCTTAGGGGTAGCGGGAGGGACCCAGTACTTC
J: TRBJ1-6; D: .; size: .; V: TRBV5-4; CDR3: CASSLFQGFFYNSPLHF; DNA: TGTGCCAGCAGCTTGTTTCAGGGGTTTTTCTATAATTCACCCCTCCACTTT
J: TRBJ2-1; D: TRBD2; size: .; V: TRBV9; CDR3: CASSAVLASTYNEQFF; DNA: TGTGCCAGCAGCGCCGTACTAGCGTCCACCTACAATGAGCAGTTCTTC
J: TRBJ2-7; D: TRBD2; size: .; V: TRBV9; CDR3: CASSVGDGRGYEQYF; DNA: TGTGCCAGCAGCGTAGGGGACGGGAGGGGGTACGAGCAGTACTTC